This TCR beta chain appears in the sequencing data of a study of blood T cell repertoires in COVID-19. Study-wide context: Donors in the United States, Italy and Spain gave samples during acute or convalescent COVID-19. Sources were T cells, B-cell-depleted T cells, or PBMCs; the material itself was cDNA or gDNA.

Seattle's enrolled individuals joined amid active infection and were then monitored longitudinally. Method: immunoSEQ multiplex PCR; TCRdb's copy keeps in-frame clones and lacks some. The sample records some 270,000 clones, 86% being singletons. CDR3 length equals 16 residues. V gave up 4 bases and J gave up 0 bases; unmatched junction bases: 2. Per germline, CDR1 SEHNR and CDR2 FQNEAQ (reference sequence). This TCR was sampled from a woman of 80 years or more with COVID-19, enrolled during active disease. Sequenced sample: peripheral blood. This sequence joins TRBV7-9 and TRBJ1-4; 10 nucleotides line up with TRBD1. DNA of the CDR3: TGTGCCAGCAGCTCTGGACAGGGGGCAACTAATGAAAAACTGTTTTTT. This codes for CASSSGQGATNEKLFF.